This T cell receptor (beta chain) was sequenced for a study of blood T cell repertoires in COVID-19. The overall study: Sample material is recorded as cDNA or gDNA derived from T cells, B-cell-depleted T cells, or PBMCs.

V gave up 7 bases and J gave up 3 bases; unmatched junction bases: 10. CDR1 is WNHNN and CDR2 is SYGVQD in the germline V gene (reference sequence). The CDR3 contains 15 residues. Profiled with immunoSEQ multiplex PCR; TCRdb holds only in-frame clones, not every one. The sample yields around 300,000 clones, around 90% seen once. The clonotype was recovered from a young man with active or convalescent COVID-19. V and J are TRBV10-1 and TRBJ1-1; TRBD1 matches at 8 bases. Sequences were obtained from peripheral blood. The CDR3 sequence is CASIDQGAGDTEAFF. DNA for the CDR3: TGCGCCAGCATCGACCAGGGGGCGGGGGACACTGAAGCTTTCTTT.